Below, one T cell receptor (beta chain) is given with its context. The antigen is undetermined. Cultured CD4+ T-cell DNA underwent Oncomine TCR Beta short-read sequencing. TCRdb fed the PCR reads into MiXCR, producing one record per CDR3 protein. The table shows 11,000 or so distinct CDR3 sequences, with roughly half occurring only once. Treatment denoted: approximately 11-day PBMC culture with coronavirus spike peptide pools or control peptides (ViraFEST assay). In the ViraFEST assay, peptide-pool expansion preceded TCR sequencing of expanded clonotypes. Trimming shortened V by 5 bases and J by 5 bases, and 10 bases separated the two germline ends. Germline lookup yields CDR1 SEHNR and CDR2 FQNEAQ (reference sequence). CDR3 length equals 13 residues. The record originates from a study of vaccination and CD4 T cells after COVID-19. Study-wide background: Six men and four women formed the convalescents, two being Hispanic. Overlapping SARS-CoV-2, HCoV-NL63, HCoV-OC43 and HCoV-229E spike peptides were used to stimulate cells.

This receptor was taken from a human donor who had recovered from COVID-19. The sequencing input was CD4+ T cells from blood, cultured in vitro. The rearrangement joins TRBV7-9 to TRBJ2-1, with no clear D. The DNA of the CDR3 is TGTGCCAGCAGCCTGGACCCTCACAATGAGCAGTTCTTC. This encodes CASSLDPHNEQFF.